This TCR beta chain was identified during a study of T cell responses to AZD1222 COVID-19 vaccine. Overall study findings and caveats: It was only a handful of AZD1222 recipients who were seropositive at baseline. Repertoire collection took place solely once the T cell response had peaked.

Note on this clone: Its antigen is unknown.

Per the germline V gene, CDR1 is ENHRY and CDR2 is SYGVKD. The ends lost 0 bases at V and 0 bases at J; junction bases unmatched: 10. The CDR3 is 19 amino acids. The assay was immunoSEQ multiplex PCR, and TCRdb's table has in-frame clones only and misses some. The sample consists of roughly 58,000 clones, around 85% of them appearing once. The clonotype comes from an adult in good health. The sequences come from peripheral blood, collected on day 0 of MenACWY control vaccination. V gene TRBV10-3 combines with J gene TRBJ1-5; 8 bases match TRBD1. The CDR3 protein is CAISESPTGVRYSNQPQHF. CDR3 in DNA: TGTGCCATCAGTGAGTCCCCGACAGGGGTCCGGTATAGCAATCAGCCCCAGCATTTT.